This paragraph reports one T cell receptor (beta chain). This may arise from a read error, as a much more abundant clone is one base away. CDR3 size: 15 residues. The germline V gene has CDR1 DFQATT and CDR2 SNEGSKA (reference sequence). Template switching with 5'RACE generated the TCR cDNA and added a universal primer site and UMIs. Via MiXCR, TCRdb re-called the 5' RACE reads, giving one row per CDR3 protein. Of roughly 120,000 distinct CDR3 sequences listed, roughly 7.9% were seen once; the top ten hold over 2.5%. This sample is drawn from a study of T cells after yellow fever vaccination. The origin of this receptor is a man between 18 and 29 years old who received the YFV17D yellow fever vaccine. This sample comprised CD4+ T cells sorted from PBMCs, obtained more than 35 days after the first yellow fever vaccination. The rearrangement links TRBV20-1 to TRBJ2-5; D is perhaps TRBD1 or TRBD2 (5 bases each). CDR3 region: CSASTRLDPIGTKYF. The CDR3, as DNA: TGCAGTGCTTCCACACGTCTTGATCCAATCGGGACCAAGTACTTC.